Below, one T cell receptor (beta chain) is given with its context. Its recognized antigen is unknown. Base qualities are not recorded, but no much larger clone differs from it by a single base. Libraries were constructed by RACE. TCRdb shows the sequencer as NextSeq 500. During library preparation, unique molecular identifiers were attached to individual cDNA molecules so that TCRs could be counted quantitatively and reproducibly. Both TCR alpha and TCR beta chains were sequenced from each blood RNA sample. The authors processed their data as follows. The median number of TCRs per sample was around 96,000, ranging from 23,224 to 690,600. V, J and CDR3 annotation of the TCR reads was performed with the Decombinator software suite. Every sample was subsampled to the same number of TCRs (28,000) for the PS versus PT1 abundance plots. TCRs were defined as expanded if absent before sensitization and observed at least eight times at the 2-week time point. TCRdb itself trimmed the public reads at Q25 with fastp, ran MiXCR and retained productive beta chains. Each CDR3 protein gets just one entry, which takes the most common genes and DNA from the rows behind it. The V and J calls come from TCRdb's annotation, not from the publication. In this sample the table shows some 84,000 distinct CDR3 sequences, 10% to 12% of which occur a single time. The ten largest make up over 3.5% of the sample.

V loses 6 bases, J loses 0 bases, and the germline ends lie 8 bases apart. CDR1 and CDR2, per the germline V gene, are SQVTM and ANQGSEA. The CDR3 has 12 amino acids, counting the end cysteine and phenylalanine. Just the 36-base CDR3 DNA is kept, in frame starting at base 1. What the time point label conveys for this sample: patch test 3, about 24 weeks after DPC sensitization. The sample's treatment or condition label, decoded: therapeutic diphenylcyclopropenone sensitization with weekly scalp DPC. Blood at each patch-test visit was drawn before the patch test was applied. Patients were eligible if aged 18 to 70, diagnosed with alopecia and judged suitable for DPC therapy, and pregnant patients were excluded. Unfractionated whole blood was collected in Tempus Blood RNA tubes, and total RNA was extracted from that blood. These data originate in a study of human T cells and chemical hapten exposure (dated by TCRdb to about 2021). Regarding the research as a whole: For sensitization, 2% DPC in acetone was applied to an approximately 2 cm by approximately 2 cm area of upper inner arm skin. Patch testing was done on the upper back using Finn chambers containing 0.01% DPC, and results were scored after 6 days according to International Contact Dermatitis Research Group standards. The mostly female patient cohort included alopecia areata with under or over 50% scalp involvement, alopecia totalis and alopecia universalis. Patient blood was sampled pre-sensitization (week 0) and at 2, 6 and about 24 weeks after DPC sensitization. Blood for TCR sequencing was provided by twenty-nine alopecia patients at one to four time points (pre-sensitization, 2, 6 and 24 weeks). Libraries were pooled for sequencing, and per-sample TCR yields varied mainly because of small differences in library volumes within the pool. Weekly therapeutic DPC doses were additionally applied to the scalp of patients throughout the roughly 23-week study period. In alopecia patients, the study followed how the peripheral blood TCR repertoire changed in vivo over primary and secondary sensitization to diphenylcyclopropenone (DPC), a hapten. Overall study outcomes, separate from this receptor: Repeated subsampling changed both the strength of the expansion versus patch-test correlation and the threshold at which the correlation became significant. Significantly more large CDR3 similarity clusters were formed by expanded TCRs than by pre-sensitization or healthy control sets, consistent with antigen-driven responses. No change with DPC sensitization was found in the number of TCRs above 1 in 1000 frequency, and no evidence of global repertoire structure alterations was found. All patients had alopecia, a presumed autoimmune disease, so their immune response might differ from that of healthy individuals. Patch test score was positively correlated with the number of PT1 expanded TCRs, with significance at thresholds 8, 16 and 32 but not at 4.

Recombination linked TRBV29-1 to TRBJ1-2, and TRBD1 may be the D gene, going by 6 matching bases. The receptor was derived from a woman in her fifties or sixties with alopecia areata. Some clones in this sample may be carry-over from other donors' samples. Sequenced here: whole blood, sampled in connection with sensitization to the hapten diphenylcyclopropenone (DPC). The nucleotides are TGCAGCGTCGGACAGTCTAACTATGGCTACACCTTC. This yields the protein CSVGQSNYGYTF.